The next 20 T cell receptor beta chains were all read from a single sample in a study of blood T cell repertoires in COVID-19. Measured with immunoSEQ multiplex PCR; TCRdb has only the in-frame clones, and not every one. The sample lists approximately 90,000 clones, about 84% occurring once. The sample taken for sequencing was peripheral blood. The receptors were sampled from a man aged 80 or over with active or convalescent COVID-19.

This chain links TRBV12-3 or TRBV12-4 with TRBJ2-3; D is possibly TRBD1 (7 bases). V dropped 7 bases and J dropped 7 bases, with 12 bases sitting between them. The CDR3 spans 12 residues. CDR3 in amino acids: CASMQGGYTQYF. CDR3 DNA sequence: TGTGCCAGCATGCAGGGGGGATATACGCAGTATTTT.

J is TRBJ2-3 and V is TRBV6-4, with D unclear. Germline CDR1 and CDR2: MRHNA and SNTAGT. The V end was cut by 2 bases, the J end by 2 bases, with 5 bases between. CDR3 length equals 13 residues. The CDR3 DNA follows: TGTGCCAGCAGTGACAGACTCACAGATACGCAGTATTTT. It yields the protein CASSDRLTDTQYF.

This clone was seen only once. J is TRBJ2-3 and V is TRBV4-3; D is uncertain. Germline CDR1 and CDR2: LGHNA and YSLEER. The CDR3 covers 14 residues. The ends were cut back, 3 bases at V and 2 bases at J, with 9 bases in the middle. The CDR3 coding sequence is TGCGCCAGCAGCCAGGGCAGTTCCACAGATACGCAGTATTTT. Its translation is CASSQGSSTDTQYF.

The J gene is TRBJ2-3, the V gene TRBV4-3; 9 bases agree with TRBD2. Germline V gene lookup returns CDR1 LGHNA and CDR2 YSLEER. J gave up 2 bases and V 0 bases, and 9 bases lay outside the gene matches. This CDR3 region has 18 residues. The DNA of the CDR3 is TGCGCCAGCAGCCAAGATCTCCCAGCGGGGGGTAACACAGATACGCAGTATTTT. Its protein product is CASSQDLPAGGNTDTQYF.

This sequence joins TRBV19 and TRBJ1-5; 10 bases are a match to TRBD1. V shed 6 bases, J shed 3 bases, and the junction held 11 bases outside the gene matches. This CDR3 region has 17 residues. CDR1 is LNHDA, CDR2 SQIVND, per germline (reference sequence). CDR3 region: CASSTAPGTGVNQPQHF. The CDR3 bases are TGTGCCAGTAGCACAGCACCCGGGACAGGGGTCAATCAGCCCCAGCATTTT.

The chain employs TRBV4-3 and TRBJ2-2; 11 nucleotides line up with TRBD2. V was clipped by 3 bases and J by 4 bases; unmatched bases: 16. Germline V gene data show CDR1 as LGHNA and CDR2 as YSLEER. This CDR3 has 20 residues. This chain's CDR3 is CASSHQVGLAGGRSTGELFF. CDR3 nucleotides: TGCGCCAGCAGCCATCAAGTAGGGCTAGCGGGGGGCCGAAGCACCGGGGAGCTGTTTTTT.

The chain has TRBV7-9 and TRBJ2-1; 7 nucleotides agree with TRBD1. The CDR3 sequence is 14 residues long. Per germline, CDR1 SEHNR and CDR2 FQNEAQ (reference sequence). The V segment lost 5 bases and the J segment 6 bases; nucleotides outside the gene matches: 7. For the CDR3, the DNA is TGTGCCAGCAGCAACCCGACAGGGCTCAATGAGCAGTTCTTC. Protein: CASSNPTGLNEQFF.

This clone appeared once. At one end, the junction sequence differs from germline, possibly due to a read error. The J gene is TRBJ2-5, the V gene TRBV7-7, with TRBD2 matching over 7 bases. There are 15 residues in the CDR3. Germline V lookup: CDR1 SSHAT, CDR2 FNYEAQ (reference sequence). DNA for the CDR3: TGTGCTAGCAGCAAGACAACTAGCGATCGAGAGACCCAGTACTTC. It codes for CASSKTTSDRETQYF.

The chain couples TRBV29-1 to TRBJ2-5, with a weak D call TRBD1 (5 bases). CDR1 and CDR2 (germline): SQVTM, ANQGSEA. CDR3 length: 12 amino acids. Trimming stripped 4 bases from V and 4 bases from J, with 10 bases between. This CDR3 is CSVGGRGETQYF. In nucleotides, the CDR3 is TGCAGCGTTGGGGGAAGGGGAGAGACCCAGTACTTC.

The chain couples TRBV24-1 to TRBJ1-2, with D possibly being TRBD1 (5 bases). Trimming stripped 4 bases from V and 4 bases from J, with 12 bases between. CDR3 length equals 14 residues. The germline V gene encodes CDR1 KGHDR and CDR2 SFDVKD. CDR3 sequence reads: CATSDTGGVYGYTF. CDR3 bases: TGTGCCACCAGTGACACAGGAGGGGTCTATGGCTACACCTTC.

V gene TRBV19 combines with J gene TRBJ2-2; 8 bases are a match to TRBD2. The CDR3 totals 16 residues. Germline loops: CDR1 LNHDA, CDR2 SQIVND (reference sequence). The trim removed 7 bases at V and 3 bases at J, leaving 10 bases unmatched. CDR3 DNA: TGTGCCAGTACCGAGGCGGGGGGCCCACACACCGGGGAGCTGTTTTTT. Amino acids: CASTEAGGPHTGELFF.

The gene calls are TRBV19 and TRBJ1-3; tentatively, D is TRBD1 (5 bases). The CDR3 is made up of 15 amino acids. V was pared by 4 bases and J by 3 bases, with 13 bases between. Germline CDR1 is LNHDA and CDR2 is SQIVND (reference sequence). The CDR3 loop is CASSTPEGLGNTIYF. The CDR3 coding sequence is TGTGCCAGTAGTACACCCGAGGGACTTGGAAACACCATATATTTT.

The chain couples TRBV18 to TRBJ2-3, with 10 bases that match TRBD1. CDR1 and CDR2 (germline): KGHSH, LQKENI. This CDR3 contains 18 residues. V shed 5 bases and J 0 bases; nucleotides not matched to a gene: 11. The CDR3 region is CASSTTTGTGASTDTQYF. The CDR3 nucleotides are TGTGCCAGCTCAACTACTACCGGGACAGGGGCTAGCACAGATACGCAGTATTTT.

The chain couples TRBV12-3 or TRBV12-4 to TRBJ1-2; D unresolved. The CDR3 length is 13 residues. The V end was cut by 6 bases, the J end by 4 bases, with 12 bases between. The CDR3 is CASSPGVRYGYTF. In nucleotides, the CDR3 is TGTGCCAGCAGCCCCGGGGTCCGCTATGGCTACACCTTC.

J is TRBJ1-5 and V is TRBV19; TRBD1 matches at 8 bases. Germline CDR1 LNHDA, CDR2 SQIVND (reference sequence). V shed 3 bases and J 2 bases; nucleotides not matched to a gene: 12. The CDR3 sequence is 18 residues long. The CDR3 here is CASSIGQGAPTGNQPQHF. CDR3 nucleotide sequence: TGTGCCAGTAGTATCGGCCAGGGGGCTCCCACTGGCAATCAGCCCCAGCATTTT.

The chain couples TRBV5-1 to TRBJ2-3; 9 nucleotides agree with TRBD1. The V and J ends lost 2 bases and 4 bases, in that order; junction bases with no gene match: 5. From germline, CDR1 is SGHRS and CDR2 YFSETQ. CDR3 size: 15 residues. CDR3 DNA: TGCGCCAGCAGCTTAGGACAGGGGATACCAGATACGCAGTATTTT. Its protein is CASSLGQGIPDTQYF.

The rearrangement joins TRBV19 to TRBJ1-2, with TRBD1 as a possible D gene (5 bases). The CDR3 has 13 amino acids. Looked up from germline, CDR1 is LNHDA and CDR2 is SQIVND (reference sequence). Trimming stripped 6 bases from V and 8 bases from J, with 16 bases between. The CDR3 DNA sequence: TGTGCCAGTAGCGTGGTGGACATGGGAGGCTACACCTTC. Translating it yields CASSVVDMGGYTF.

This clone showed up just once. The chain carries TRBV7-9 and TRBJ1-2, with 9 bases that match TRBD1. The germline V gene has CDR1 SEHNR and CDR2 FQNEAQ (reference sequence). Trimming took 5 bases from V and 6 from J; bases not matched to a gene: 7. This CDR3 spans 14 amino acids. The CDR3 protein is CASSQQTGGHGYTF. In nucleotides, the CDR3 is TGTGCCAGCAGCCAACAGACAGGGGGTCATGGCTACACCTTC.

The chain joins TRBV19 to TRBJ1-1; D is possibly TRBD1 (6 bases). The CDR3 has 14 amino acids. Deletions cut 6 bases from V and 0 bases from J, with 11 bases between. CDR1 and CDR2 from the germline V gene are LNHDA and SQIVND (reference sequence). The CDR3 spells CASSEGVMNTEAFF. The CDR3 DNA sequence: TGTGCCAGTAGCGAGGGGGTGATGAACACTGAAGCTTTCTTT. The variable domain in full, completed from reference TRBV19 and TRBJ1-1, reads DGGITQSPKYLFRKEGQNVTLSCEQNLNHDAMYWYRQDPGQGLRLIYYSQIVNDFQKGDIAEGYSVSREKKESFPLTVTSAQKNPTAFYLCASSEGVMNTEAFFGQGTRLTVV.

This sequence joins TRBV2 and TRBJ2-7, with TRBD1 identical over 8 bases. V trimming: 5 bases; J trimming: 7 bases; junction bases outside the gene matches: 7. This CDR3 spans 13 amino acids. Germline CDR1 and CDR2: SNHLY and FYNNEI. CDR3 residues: CASSSGTGREQYF. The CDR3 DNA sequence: TGTGCCAGCAGTTCCGGGACAGGTCGAGAGCAGTACTTC. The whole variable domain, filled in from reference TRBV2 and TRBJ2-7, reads EPEVTQTPSHQVTQMGQEVILRCVPISNHLYFYWYRQILGQKVEFLVSFYNNEISEKSEIFDDQFSVERPDGSNFTLKIRSTKLEDSAMYFCASSSGTGREQYFGPGTRLTVT.